The 23 T cell receptor beta chains below all came from one sample that was sequenced in a study of blood T cell repertoires in COVID-19. TCRdb keeps only in-frame clones here, not all; method: immunoSEQ multiplex PCR. This sample carries 250,000 to 350,000 clones, 88% of them seen once, and the ten largest clones take roughly 10%. The sequenced material came from peripheral blood. The receptors originated from a woman in her 30s with COVID-19, enrolled during active disease.

This chain connects TRBV14 to TRBJ1-1; unclear D gene. V dropped 0 bases and J dropped 8 bases, with 13 bases sitting between them. Germline V gene data show CDR1 as SGHDN and CDR2 as FVKESK. The CDR3 has 14 residues. The CDR3 DNA reads as TGTGCCAGCAGCCAAGATGCCATTGAAGAGGAAGCTTTCTTT. This gives the protein CASSQDAIEEEAFF.

The chain links TRBV28 to TRBJ2-3; D is undetermined. Germline CDR1 reads MDHEN; CDR2 reads SYDVKM. V shed 6 bases and J shed 4 bases, with 17 bases lying between them. The CDR3 runs 15 residues. The CDR3 is CASSSPAGSSDTQYF. In DNA, the CDR3 is TGTGCCAGCAGCTCCCCAGCAGGATCCTCAGATACGCAGTATTTT.

The chain carries TRBV9 and TRBJ2-7; D remains unclear. In germline, CDR1 is SGDLS, CDR2 YYNGEE. V lost 0 bases and J 4 bases, leaving 14 bases between the germline ends. CDR3 length: 15 residues. The CDR3: CASSVAPGGQYEQYF. The CDR3 DNA reads as TGTGCCAGCAGCGTAGCCCCCGGTGGGCAGTACGAGCAGTACTTC.

The CDR3 DNA reads TGTGCCAGCAGGTCAGCGGGGGGCTCGGAAGCTTTCTTT. Amino acid sequence: CASRSAGGSEAFF. The rearrangement joins TRBV7-2 to TRBJ1-1, with a weak D call TRBD1 (6 bases). This CDR3 contains 13 residues. The V end lost 6 bases, the J end lost 8 bases, and 16 bases lay between the germline ends. Germline values: CDR1 SGHTA, CDR2 FQGNSA.

This clone has only a few counts. The chain couples TRBV3-1 (or the pseudogene TRBV3-2) to TRBJ1-2, with 7 positions matching TRBD1. The germline gives CDR1 LGHDT, CDR2 YNNKEL (reference sequence). Losses at the gene ends were 4 bases for V and 4 bases for J; bases not matched to a gene: 6. The CDR3 loop spans 14 amino acids. Written as DNA, the CDR3 is TGTGCCAGCAGCCCTTCCGCAGGGGGCTATGGCTACACCTTC. This sequence encodes CASSPSAGGYGYTF.

The chain's CDR3 is CASSLVRSGSVNEQFF. The CDR3 region has the DNA TGTGCCAGCAGCTTAGTTCGGAGCGGGAGCGTCAATGAGCAGTTCTTC. The rearrangement links TRBV7-9 to TRBJ2-1, with 8 bases identical to TRBD2. The V gene end was trimmed by 1 base and the J gene end by 6 bases; junction bases not matched to a gene: 8. Germline-derived CDR1 and CDR2 are SEHNR and FQNEAQ (reference sequence). CDR3 size: 16 residues.

The gene calls are TRBV13 and TRBJ1-1; 10 bases agree with TRBD1. This CDR3 has 14 residues. Germline CDR1 PRHDT, CDR2 FYEKMQ (reference sequence). V lost 3 bases to trimming and J lost 3 bases; unmatched junction nucleotides: 1. The CDR3 here is CASSFGTGDTEAFF. CDR3 nucleotides: TGTGCCAGCAGCTTTGGGACAGGGGACACTGAAGCTTTCTTT.

The genes are TRBV6-5 and TRBJ1-2, with TRBD1 identical over 10 bases. J gave up 4 bases and V 9 bases, and 5 bases lay outside the gene matches. From germline, CDR1 is MNHEY and CDR2 SVGAGI. The CDR3 is 13 amino acids. DNA of the CDR3: TGTGCCAGTGGGACAGGGGATGGCTATGGCTACACCTTC. Residues: CASGTGDGYGYTF.

The chain is built from TRBV11-2 and TRBJ2-1; 8 bases are a match to TRBD2. The germline gives CDR1 SGHAT, CDR2 FQNNGV. V was pared by 5 bases and J by 2 bases, with 8 bases of the junction left unmatched. This CDR3 is 16 amino acids long. CDR3 nucleotides: TGTGCCAGCAGCCTCAATAGCGGGGAGACCTACAATGAGCAGTTCTTC. It specifies CASSLNSGETYNEQFF.

V usage is TRBV6-5 and J usage is TRBJ1-1; D remains unclear. The CDR3 loop spans 14 amino acids. The germline V and J ends were trimmed by 0 bases and 4 bases, with 9 bases remaining between them. The germline CDR1 and CDR2 sequences are MNHEY and SVGAGI. CDR3 protein: CASSYSRGGTEAFF. CDR3 nucleotides: TGTGCCAGCAGTTACTCGCGGGGTGGCACTGAAGCTTTCTTT.

This chain links TRBV29-1 with TRBJ1-2; maybe TRBD1 (6 bases). CDR1 is SQVTM and CDR2 is ANQGSEA in the germline V gene. Trimming pared 4 bases from V and 6 bases from J, leaving 9 bases between. The CDR3 contains 11 residues. The CDR3: CSVGGGNGYTF. CDR3 sequence (DNA): TGCAGCGTTGGAGGGGGAAATGGCTACACCTTC.

This chain joins TRBV20-1 and TRBJ2-3; a weak D match, TRBD1 (5 bases). Between the trimmed V and J ends, which lost 6 bases and 5 bases, there was a span of 9 bases. Germline lookup yields CDR1 DFQATT and CDR2 SNEGSKA (reference sequence). This CDR3 spans 11 amino acids. The CDR3 nucleotides read TGCAGTGCAAATGACAGAGATACGCAGTATTTT. Translation gives CSANDRDTQYF.

The chain joins TRBV10-1 to TRBJ2-7; 8 bases are shared with TRBD1. CDR3 length: 14 residues. The germline V gene encodes CDR1 WNHNN and CDR2 SYGVQD (reference sequence). Trimming cost V 2 bases and J 3 bases; bases outside gene matches: 3. The CDR3 protein is CASSEDRGNYEQYF. The CDR3, as DNA: TGCGCCAGCAGTGAGGACAGGGGCAACTACGAGCAGTACTTC.

J is TRBJ2-1 and V is TRBV28; TRBD2 might be the D (5 bases). The V gene's germline CDR1 is MDHEN and CDR2 SYDVKM. The CDR3 is made up of 13 amino acids. The V end was cut by 6 bases, the J end by 3 bases, with 9 bases between. CDR3 DNA sequence: TGTGCCAGCAGGGCTAGCAGCTACAATGAGCAGTTCTTC. The encoded protein is CASRASSYNEQFF.

The chain carries TRBV6-2 or TRBV6-3 and TRBJ1-1; no reliable D call. The V gene's germline CDR1 is MNHEY and CDR2 SVGEGT. Deletions cut 3 bases from V and 1 base from J, with 15 bases between. The CDR3 runs 16 residues. In DNA form, the CDR3 reads TGTGCCAGCAGTTATAGGCTCGGGAGGGAGAACACTGAAGCTTTCTTT. Translation gives CASSYRLGRENTEAFF.

This clone was detected a few times. This rearrangement joins TRBV7-6 to TRBJ1-1; maybe TRBD1 (5 bases). Germline CDR1 is SGHVS and CDR2 is FNYEAQ. The V end was cut by 2 bases, the J end by 5 bases, with 27 bases between. CDR3 length: 19 amino acids. This chain's CDR3 is CASSLRRSQGNLLGTEAFF. The CDR3 region has the DNA TGTGCCAGCAGCTTACGCCGGTCCCAGGGCAACCTGTTGGGGACTGAAGCTTTCTTT.

This clone was picked up a small number of times. This chain connects TRBV6-5 to TRBJ1-2, with a tentative D call TRBD1 (5 bases). The CDR3 is 14 amino acids. The germline V gene encodes CDR1 MNHEY and CDR2 SVGAGI. Trimming left V 3 bases short and J 0 bases short, with 8 bases between. The CDR3 sequence is CASSYAGPNYGYTF. In DNA form, the CDR3 reads TGTGCCAGCAGTTATGCAGGGCCTAACTATGGCTACACCTTC.

The rearrangement uses TRBV3-1 (or the pseudogene TRBV3-2) and TRBJ2-5, with D tentatively TRBD2 (5 bases). This CDR3 has 15 amino acids. The germline V and J ends were trimmed by 0 bases and 5 bases, with 13 bases remaining between them. CDR1 LGHDT and CDR2 YNNKEL come from the germline V gene (reference sequence). The CDR3 sequence is CASSQDGVGEETQYF. CDR3 coding DNA: TGTGCCAGCAGCCAAGATGGTGTGGGAGAGGAGACCCAGTACTTC.

J is TRBJ2-7 and V is TRBV9, with TRBD2 identical over 11 bases. CDR3 length equals 18 residues. The germline CDR1 and CDR2 sequences are SGDLS and YYNGEE. V lost 0 bases to trimming and J lost 5 bases; unmatched junction nucleotides: 13. The CDR3 protein is CASSVGSVSGRAGNEQYF. CDR3 nucleotides: TGTGCCAGCAGCGTAGGAAGCGTTAGCGGGAGGGCCGGGAACGAGCAGTACTTC.

The chain uses TRBV5-1 and TRBJ2-2; D remains unclear. CDR3 size: 16 residues. Deletions cut 7 bases from V and 0 bases from J, with 16 bases between. Germline values: CDR1 SGHRS, CDR2 YFSETQ. The CDR3 DNA is TGCGCCAGCCCGTCCCCCCCAGAAGCGAACACCGGGGAGCTGTTTTTT. As protein: CASPSPPEANTGELFF.

V gene TRBV29-1 combines with J gene TRBJ2-1; 7 bases agree with TRBD1. CDR1 is SQVTM, CDR2 ANQGSEA, per germline. This CDR3 region has 15 residues. The CDR3 region has the DNA TGCACCTGTGGAGGAGAGGGGGCGAACTACAATGAGCAGTTCTTC. Translation gives CTCGGEGANYNEQFF.

In its sample, this clone was seen once. This chain links TRBV7-2 with TRBJ2-6; 8 bases are a match to TRBD1. The CDR3 sequence is 17 residues long. Losses at the gene ends were 6 bases for V and 0 bases for J; bases not matched to a gene: 7. The germline V gene has CDR1 SGHTA and CDR2 FQGNSA. The CDR3 protein is CASRAGTGNSGANVLTF. In DNA form, the CDR3 reads TGTGCCAGCAGAGCCGGGACAGGAAACTCTGGGGCCAACGTCCTGACTTTC.

The chain employs TRBV7-9 and TRBJ2-7; D might be TRBD1 (6 bases). The V end lost 3 bases, the J end lost 6 bases, and 15 bases lay between the germline ends. CDR1 and CDR2 from the germline V gene are SEHNR and FQNEAQ (reference sequence). The CDR3 length is 14 residues. The CDR3 sequence: CASSFQTSGAEQYF. DNA of the CDR3: TGTGCCAGCAGCTTTCAGACCTCAGGGGCCGAGCAGTACTTC.